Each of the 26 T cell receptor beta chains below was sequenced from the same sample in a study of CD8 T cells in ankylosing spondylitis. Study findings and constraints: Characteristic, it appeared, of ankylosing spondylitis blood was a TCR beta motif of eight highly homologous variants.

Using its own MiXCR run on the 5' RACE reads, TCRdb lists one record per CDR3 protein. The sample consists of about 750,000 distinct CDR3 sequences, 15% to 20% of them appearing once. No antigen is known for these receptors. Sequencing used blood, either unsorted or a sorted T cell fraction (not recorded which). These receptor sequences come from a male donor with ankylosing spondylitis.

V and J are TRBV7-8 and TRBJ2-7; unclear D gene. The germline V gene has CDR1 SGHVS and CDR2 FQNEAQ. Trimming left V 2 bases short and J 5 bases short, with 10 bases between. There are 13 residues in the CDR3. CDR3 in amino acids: CASSLQLKNEQYF. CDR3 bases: TGTGCCAGCAGCTTACAGCTAAAGAACGAGCAGTACTTC.

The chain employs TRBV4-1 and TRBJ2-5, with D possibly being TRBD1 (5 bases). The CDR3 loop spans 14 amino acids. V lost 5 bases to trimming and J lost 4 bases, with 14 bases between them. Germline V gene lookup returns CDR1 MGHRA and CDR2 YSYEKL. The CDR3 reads CASSSDLGVETQYF. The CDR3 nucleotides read TGCGCCAGCAGCTCAGATCTAGGGGTAGAGACCCAGTACTTC.

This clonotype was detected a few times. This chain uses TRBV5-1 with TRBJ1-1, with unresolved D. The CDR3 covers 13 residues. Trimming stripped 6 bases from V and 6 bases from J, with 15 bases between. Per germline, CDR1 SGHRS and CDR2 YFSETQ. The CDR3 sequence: CASTQALGAEAFF. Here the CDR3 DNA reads TGCGCCAGCACCCAGGCCTTGGGCGCTGAAGCTTTCTTT. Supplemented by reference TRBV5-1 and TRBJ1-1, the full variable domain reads KAGVTQTPRYLIKTRGQQVTLSCSPISGHRSVSWYQQTPGQGLQFLFEYFSETQRNKGNFPGRFSGRQFSNSRSEMNVSTLELGDSALYLCASTQALGAEAFFGQGTRLTVV.

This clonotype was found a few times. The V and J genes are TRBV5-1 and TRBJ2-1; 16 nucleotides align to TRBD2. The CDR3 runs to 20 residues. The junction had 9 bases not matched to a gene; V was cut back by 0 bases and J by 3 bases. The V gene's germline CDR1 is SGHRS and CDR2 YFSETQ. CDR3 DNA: TGCGCCAGCAGCTTGGCGGGGACGGGACTAGCGGGGGGGTACTACAATGAGCAGTTCTTC. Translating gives CASSLAGTGLAGGYYNEQFF.

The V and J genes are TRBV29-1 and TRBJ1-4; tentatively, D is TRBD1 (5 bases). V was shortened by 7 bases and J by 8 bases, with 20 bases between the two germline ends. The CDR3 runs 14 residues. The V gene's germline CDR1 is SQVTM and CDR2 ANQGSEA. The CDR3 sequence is CSAGVGGPSEKLFF. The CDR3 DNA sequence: TGCAGCGCTGGGGTGGGGGGTCCCTCCGAAAAACTGTTTTTT. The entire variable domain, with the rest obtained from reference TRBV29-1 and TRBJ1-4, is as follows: SAVISQKPSRDICQRGTSLTIQCQVDSQVTMMFWYRQQPGQSLTLIATANQGSEATYESGFVIDKFPISRPNLTFSTLTVSNMSPEDSSIYLCSAGVGGPSEKLFFGSGTQLSVL.

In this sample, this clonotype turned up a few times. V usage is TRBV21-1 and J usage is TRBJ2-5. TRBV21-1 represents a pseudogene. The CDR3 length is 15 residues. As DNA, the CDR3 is TGTGCCAGCAGCAAAGTTAAGGTTCTACTGGAGACCCAGTACTTC. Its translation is CASSKVKVLLETQYF.

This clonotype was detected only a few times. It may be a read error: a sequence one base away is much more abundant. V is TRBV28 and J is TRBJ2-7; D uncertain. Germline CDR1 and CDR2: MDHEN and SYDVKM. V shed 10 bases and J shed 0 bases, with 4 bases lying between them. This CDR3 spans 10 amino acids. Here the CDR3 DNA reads TGTGCCACCAGCTCCTACGAGCAGTACTTC. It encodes CATSSYEQYF.

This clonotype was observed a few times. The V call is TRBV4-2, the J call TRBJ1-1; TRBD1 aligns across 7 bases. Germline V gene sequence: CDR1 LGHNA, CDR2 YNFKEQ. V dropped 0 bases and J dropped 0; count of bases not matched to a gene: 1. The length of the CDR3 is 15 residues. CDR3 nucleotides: TGTGCCAGCAGCCAAGAGGGACAGCTGAACACTGAAGCTTTCTTT. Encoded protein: CASSQEGQLNTEAFF.

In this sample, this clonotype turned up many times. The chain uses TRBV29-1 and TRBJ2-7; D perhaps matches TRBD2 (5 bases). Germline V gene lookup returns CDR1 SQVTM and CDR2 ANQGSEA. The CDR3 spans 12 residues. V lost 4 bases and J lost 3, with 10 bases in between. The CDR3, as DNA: TGCAGCGTTGGGTCGGGGATCTACGAGCAGTACTTC. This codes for CSVGSGIYEQYF.

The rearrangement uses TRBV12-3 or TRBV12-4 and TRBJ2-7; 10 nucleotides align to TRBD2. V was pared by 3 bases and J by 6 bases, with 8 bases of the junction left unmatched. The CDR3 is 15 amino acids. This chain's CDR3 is CASSFLAGGGREQYF. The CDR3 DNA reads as TGTGCCAGCAGTTTTTTAGCGGGAGGCGGCCGCGAGCAGTACTTC.

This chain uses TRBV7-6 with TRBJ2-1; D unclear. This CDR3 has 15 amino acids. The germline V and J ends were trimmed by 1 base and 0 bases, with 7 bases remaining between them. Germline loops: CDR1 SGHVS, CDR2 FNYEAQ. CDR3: CASSLEMSSYNEQFF. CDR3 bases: TGTGCCAGCAGCTTAGAAATGAGCTCCTACAATGAGCAGTTCTTC.

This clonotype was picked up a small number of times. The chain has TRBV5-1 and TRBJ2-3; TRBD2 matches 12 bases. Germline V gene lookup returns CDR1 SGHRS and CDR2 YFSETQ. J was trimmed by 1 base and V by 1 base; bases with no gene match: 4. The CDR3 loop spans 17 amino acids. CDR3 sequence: CASSLFASGGGTDTQYF. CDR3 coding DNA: TGCGCCAGCAGCTTGTTCGCTAGCGGGGGGGGCACAGATACGCAGTATTTT.

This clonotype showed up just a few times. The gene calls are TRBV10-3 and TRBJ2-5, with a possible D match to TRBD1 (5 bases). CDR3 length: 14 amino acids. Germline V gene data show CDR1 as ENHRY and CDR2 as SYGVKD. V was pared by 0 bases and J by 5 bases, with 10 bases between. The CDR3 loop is CAISESGAVETQYF. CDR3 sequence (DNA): TGTGCCATCAGTGAGTCAGGGGCCGTCGAGACCCAGTACTTC.

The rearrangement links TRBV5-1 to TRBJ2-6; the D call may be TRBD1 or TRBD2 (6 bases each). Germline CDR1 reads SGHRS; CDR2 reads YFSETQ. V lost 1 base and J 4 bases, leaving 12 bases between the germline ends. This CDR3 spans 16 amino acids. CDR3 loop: CASSLFGGTGANVLTF. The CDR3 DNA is TGCGCCAGCAGCTTGTTTGGGGGGACAGGGGCCAACGTCCTGACTTTC.

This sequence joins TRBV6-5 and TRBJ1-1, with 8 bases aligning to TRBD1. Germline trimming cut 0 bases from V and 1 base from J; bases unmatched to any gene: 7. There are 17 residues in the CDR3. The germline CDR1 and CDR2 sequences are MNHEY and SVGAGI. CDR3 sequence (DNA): TGTGCCAGCAGTTACTCGAATGCCGGGACAGGGAACACTGAAGCTTTCTTT. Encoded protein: CASSYSNAGTGNTEAFF.

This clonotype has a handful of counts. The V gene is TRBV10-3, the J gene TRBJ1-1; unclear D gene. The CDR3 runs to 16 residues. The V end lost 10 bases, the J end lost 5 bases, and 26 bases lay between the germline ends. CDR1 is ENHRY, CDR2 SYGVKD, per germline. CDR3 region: CATHTVWEGRRTEAFF. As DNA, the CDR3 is TGTGCCACCCACACCGTTTGGGAGGGTAGGCGGACTGAAGCTTTCTTT.

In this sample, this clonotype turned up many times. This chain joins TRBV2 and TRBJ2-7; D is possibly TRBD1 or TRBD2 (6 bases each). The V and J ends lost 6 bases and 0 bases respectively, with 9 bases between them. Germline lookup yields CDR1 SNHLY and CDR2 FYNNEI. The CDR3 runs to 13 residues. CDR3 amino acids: CASSGGPSYEQYF. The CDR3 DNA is TGTGCCAGCAGCGGGGGCCCCTCCTACGAGCAGTACTTC.

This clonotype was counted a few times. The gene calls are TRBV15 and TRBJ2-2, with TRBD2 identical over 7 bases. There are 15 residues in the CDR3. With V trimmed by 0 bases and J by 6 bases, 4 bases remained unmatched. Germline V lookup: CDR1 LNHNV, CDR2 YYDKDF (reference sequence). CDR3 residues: CATSRDPGGAGELFF. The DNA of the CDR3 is TGTGCCACCAGCAGAGATCCTGGGGGGGCCGGGGAGCTGTTTTTT.

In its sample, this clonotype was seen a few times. For the CDR3, the DNA is TGTGCCAGCAGTGCGACAGGGTCCGAGCAGTACTTC. It specifies CASSATGSEQYF. The chain recombines TRBV12-3 or TRBV12-4 with TRBJ2-7; TRBD1 matches at 7 bases. The ends lost 5 bases at V and 6 bases at J; junction bases unmatched: 4. The CDR3 has 12 amino acids.

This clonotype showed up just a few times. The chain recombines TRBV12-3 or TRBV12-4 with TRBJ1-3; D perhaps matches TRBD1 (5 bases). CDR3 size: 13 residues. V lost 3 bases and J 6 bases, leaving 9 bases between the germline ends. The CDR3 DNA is TGTGCCAGCAGTTTGCGGGGGGAAAACACCATATATTTT. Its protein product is CASSLRGENTIYF.

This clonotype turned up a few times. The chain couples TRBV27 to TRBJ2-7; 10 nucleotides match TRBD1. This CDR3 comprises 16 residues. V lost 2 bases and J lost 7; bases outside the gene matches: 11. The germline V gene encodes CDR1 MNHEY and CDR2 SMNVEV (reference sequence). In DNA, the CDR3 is TGTGCCAGCAGTTTAACGCCCGACAGGGGGCTAGGGGAGCAGTACTTC. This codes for CASSLTPDRGLGEQYF.

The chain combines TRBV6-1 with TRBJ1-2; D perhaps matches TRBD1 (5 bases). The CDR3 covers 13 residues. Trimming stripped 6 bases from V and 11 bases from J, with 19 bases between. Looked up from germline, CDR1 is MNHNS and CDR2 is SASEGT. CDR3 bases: TGTGCCAGCAGGACCGGGACGAGTTCCCGTTACACCTTC. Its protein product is CASRTGTSSRYTF.

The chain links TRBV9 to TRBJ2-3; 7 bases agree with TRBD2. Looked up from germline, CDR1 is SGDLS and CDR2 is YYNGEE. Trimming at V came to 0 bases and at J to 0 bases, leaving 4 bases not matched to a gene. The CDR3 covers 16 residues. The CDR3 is CASSVEERESTDTQYF. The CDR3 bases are TGTGCCAGCAGCGTAGAGGAGCGGGAAAGCACAGATACGCAGTATTTT.

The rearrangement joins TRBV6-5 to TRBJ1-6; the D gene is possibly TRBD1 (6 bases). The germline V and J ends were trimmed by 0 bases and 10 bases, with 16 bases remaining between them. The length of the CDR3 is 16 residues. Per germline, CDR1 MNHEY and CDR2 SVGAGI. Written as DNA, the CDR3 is TGTGCCAGCAGTTACTCAATTTTCACAGGGAGGTCACCCCTCCACTTT. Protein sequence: CASSYSIFTGRSPLHF.

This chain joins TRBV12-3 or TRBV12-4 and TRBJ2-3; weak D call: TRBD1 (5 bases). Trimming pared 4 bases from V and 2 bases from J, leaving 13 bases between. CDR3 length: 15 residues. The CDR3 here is CASSSKNRYTDTQYF. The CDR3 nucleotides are TGTGCCAGCAGTTCTAAAAACAGGTACACAGATACGCAGTATTTT.

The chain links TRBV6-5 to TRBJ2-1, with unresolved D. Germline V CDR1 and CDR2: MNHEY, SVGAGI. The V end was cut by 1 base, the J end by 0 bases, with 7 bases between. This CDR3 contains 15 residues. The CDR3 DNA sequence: TGTGCCAGCAGTTACTGGGCTAGCTCCTACAATGAGCAGTTCTTC. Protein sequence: CASSYWASSYNEQFF.